This TCR beta chain is drawn from a study of cytomegalovirus exposure and HLA in healthy donors. Across the study: The same platform was used for the 120 or so validation repertoires as for the 666 first-cohort repertoires, as reported in a later analysis.

This clone showed up just a few times. Antigen: not known. Study-wide results and limits: In vitro checks showed that a few CMV-associated chains really do target CMV antigens. Associated with cytomegalovirus, according to the listing, were 150 to 200 TCR beta chains. The classifier was said to identify cytomegalovirus status with high specificity and sensitivity.

CDR1 is SNHLY and CDR2 is FYNNEI in the germline V gene. V lost 8 bases to trimming and J lost 10 bases, with 15 bases between them. The CDR3 sequence is 13 residues long. Method: immunoSEQ multiplex PCR; TCRdb's copy keeps in-frame clones and lacks some. The profile shows a few hundred thousand clones, roughly 90% of them singletons. The TCR was taken from a woman aged 18-29 years in good health and CMV-seronegative. The chain employs TRBV2 and TRBJ1-6; no reliable D call. Sequenced material: PBMCs. CDR3 region: CASGTGGVSPLHF. For the CDR3, the DNA is TGTGCCAGCGGTACGGGTGGCGTGTCACCCCTCCACTTT.